Shown below are 25 T cell receptor beta chains from a single sample sequenced in a study of T cell responses to AZD1222 COVID-19 vaccine. Clones were read by immunoSEQ multiplex PCR, and TCRdb kept only the in-frame ones, dropping some. This table holds around 140,000 clones, 92% found once. Material: peripheral blood, obtained 28 days after the second AZD1222 dose. The source is an adult who received the AZD1222 COVID-19 vaccine.

The chain recombines TRBV3-1 (or the pseudogene TRBV3-2) with TRBJ1-3; possible D gene TRBD1, 6 bases. V gave up 5 bases and J gave up 0 bases, with 20 bases separating them. The CDR3 totals 18 residues. In germline, CDR1 is LGHDT, CDR2 YNNKEL (reference sequence). The CDR3 loop is CASSKSGHGSPSGNTIYF. The CDR3 DNA follows: TGTGCCAGCAGCAAATCGGGACATGGATCCCCCTCTGGAAACACCATATATTTT.

The CDR3 region has the DNA TGTGCCAGCAGCCAAGGTTCCCGGAATTCACCCCTCCACTTT. The encoded protein is CASSQGSRNSPLHF. The chain is built from TRBV14 and TRBJ1-6; D is ambiguous. Germline V gene sequence: CDR1 SGHDN, CDR2 FVKESK. V was shortened by 1 base and J by 7 bases, with 8 bases between the two germline ends. This CDR3 has 14 amino acids. The full variable domain, rest sourced from reference TRBV14 and TRBJ1-6, is EAGVTQFPSHSVIEKGQTVTLRCDPISGHDNLYWYRRVMGKEIKFLLHFVKESKQDESGMPNNRFLAERTGGTYSTLKVQPAELEDSGVYFCASSQGSRNSPLHFGNGTRLTVT.

This chain joins TRBV29-1 and TRBJ1-2, with D perhaps TRBD1 (5 bases). There are 12 residues in the CDR3. Per the germline V gene, CDR1 is SQVTM and CDR2 is ANQGSEA. V was trimmed by 1 base and J by 6 bases, leaving 9 bases between them. As DNA, the CDR3 is TGCAGCGTTGAAGGGGGCTCCGATGGCTACACCTTC. As protein: CSVEGGSDGYTF.

This chain uses TRBV5-6 with TRBJ1-2, with D perhaps matching TRBD1 (6 bases). This CDR3 spans 13 amino acids. The V and J ends lost 5 bases and 8 bases respectively, with 16 bases between them. The V gene's germline CDR1 is SGHDT and CDR2 YYEEEE. CDR3 coding DNA: TGTGCCAGCAGGGATCTAGGGGGTCGAGGCTACACCTTC. It encodes CASRDLGGRGYTF.

CDR3 nucleotide sequence: TGTGCCAGCAGTAACAGGAACACTGAAGCTTTCTTT. Its protein is CASSNRNTEAFF. The V and J genes are TRBV6-5 and TRBJ1-1; no definite D call. CDR3 length: 12 amino acids. The germline gives CDR1 MNHEY, CDR2 SVGAGI. V dropped 5 bases and J dropped 1 base, with 5 bases sitting between them.

The chain has TRBV7-9 and TRBJ2-1; TRBD2 matches 7 bases. CDR3 size: 13 residues. V shed 2 bases, J shed 9 bases, and the junction held 4 bases outside the gene matches. Germline values: CDR1 SEHNR, CDR2 FQNEAQ (reference sequence). In DNA, the CDR3 is TGTGCCAGCAGCTTAAGGCGGGAGCCTGAGCAGTTCTTC. Protein: CASSLRREPEQFF. The full variable domain, its missing parts supplied by reference TRBV7-9 and TRBJ2-1, is DTGVSQNPRHKITKRGQNVTFRCDPISEHNRLYWYRQTLGQGPEFLTYFQNEAQLEKSRLLSDRFSAERPKGSFSTLEIQRTEQGDSAMYLCASSLRREPEQFFGPGTRLTVL.

The chain links TRBV19 to TRBJ1-1; D might be TRBD1 (6 bases). V dropped 6 bases and J dropped 4 bases, with 18 bases sitting between them. The CDR3 totals 15 residues. The germline gives CDR1 LNHDA, CDR2 SQIVND (reference sequence). CDR3 in DNA: TGTGCCAGTAGAGCCCCCGGGGGCAGGGGCACTGAAGCTTTCTTT. Translating gives CASRAPGGRGTEAFF.

The V call is TRBV4-3, the J call TRBJ2-7, with a tentative D call TRBD2 (6 bases). Germline V lookup: CDR1 LGHNA, CDR2 YSLEER. The V end lost 1 base, the J end lost 4 bases, and 14 bases lay between the germline ends. The CDR3 runs 15 residues. The DNA of the CDR3 is TGCGCCAGCAGCCAAGGCCCGGGAGAGGGATACGAGCAGTACTTC. This sequence encodes CASSQGPGEGYEQYF.

This chain connects TRBV24-1 to TRBJ2-3; 9 bases are a match to TRBD2. V shed 0 bases, J shed 1 base, and the junction held 1 base outside the gene matches. CDR3 length equals 16 residues. Per germline, CDR1 KGHDR and CDR2 SFDVKD. The CDR3 is CATSDLASGGTDTQYF. CDR3 DNA: TGTGCCACCAGTGATTTGGCTAGCGGGGGCACAGATACGCAGTATTTT.

This clone appeared once. The chain combines TRBV11-2 with TRBJ2-5; D possibly uses TRBD1 or TRBD2 (5 bases each). From germline, CDR1 is SGHAT and CDR2 FQNNGV. The V end was cut by 0 bases, the J end by 9 bases, with 17 bases between. There are 15 residues in the CDR3. CDR3 DNA: TGTGCCAGCAGCTTAGATCGCATAGGGACGGTACCCCAGTACTTC. This codes for CASSLDRIGTVPQYF.

This chain links TRBV24-1 with TRBJ2-3; a weak D match, TRBD2 (6 bases). The CDR3 totals 14 residues. CDR1 is KGHDR and CDR2 is SFDVKD in the germline V gene. V was trimmed by 4 bases and J by 3 bases, leaving 10 bases between them. The CDR3 loop is CATSDPRGTDTQYF. The CDR3, as DNA: TGTGCCACCAGTGACCCCCGGGGGACAGATACGCAGTATTTT.

V gene TRBV2 combines with J gene TRBJ1-3; unclear D gene. V dropped 9 bases and J dropped 5 bases, with 14 bases sitting between them. CDR3 size: 13 residues. Germline V gene sequence: CDR1 SNHLY, CDR2 FYNNEI. CDR3: CARSEAERNTIYF. Written as DNA, the CDR3 is TGTGCCAGAAGCGAGGCAGAAAGAAACACCATATATTTT. The full variable domain, rest sourced from reference TRBV2 and TRBJ1-3, is EPEVTQTPSHQVTQMGQEVILRCVPISNHLYFYWYRQILGQKVEFLVSFYNNEISEKSEIFDDQFSVERPDGSNFTLKIRSTKLEDSAMYFCARSEAERNTIYFGEGSWLTVV.

This clone was seen only once. Written as DNA, the CDR3 is TGTGCCAGCAGCTTAGCCCAGGGGGGTGGCTACACCTTC. Translating it yields CASSLAQGGGYTF. The chain links TRBV7-2 to TRBJ1-2; 7 bases are shared with TRBD1. V gave up 0 bases and J gave up 7 bases; unmatched junction bases: 2. Germline assignment: CDR1 SGHTA and CDR2 FQGNSA. The CDR3 contains 13 residues.

V gene TRBV11-2 combines with J gene TRBJ1-5; TRBD1 matches 9 bases. The CDR3 spans 18 residues. Trimming removed 5 bases from V and 0 bases from J; junction bases left unmatched: 11. Germline V gene sequence: CDR1 SGHAT, CDR2 FQNNGV. The chain's CDR3 is CASSRGQGHDYSNQPQHF. CDR3 nucleotide sequence: TGTGCCAGCAGCCGGGGACAGGGCCACGACTATAGCAATCAGCCCCAGCATTTT.

This chain links TRBV4-2 with TRBJ2-5, with 14 bases lining up with TRBD2. The CDR3 loop spans 19 amino acids. Germline lookup yields CDR1 LGHNA and CDR2 YNFKEQ. V gave up 3 bases and J gave up 4 bases; unmatched junction bases: 13. The CDR3 bases are TGTGCCAGCAGCCAGGATACACTCGGGACTAGCGGGGGCAGAGAGACCCAGTACTTC. It codes for CASSQDTLGTSGGRETQYF.

V usage is TRBV9 and J usage is TRBJ2-5; 9 bases align to TRBD2. The germline V gene has CDR1 SGDLS and CDR2 YYNGEE. Trimming cost V 2 bases and J 4 bases; bases outside gene matches: 6. This CDR3 spans 15 amino acids. The CDR3 sequence: CASSVGGRAVETQYF. CDR3 bases: TGTGCCAGCAGCGTGGGCGGGAGGGCCGTAGAGACCCAGTACTTC.

This sequence joins TRBV6-2 or TRBV6-3 and TRBJ2-3; D might be TRBD1 or TRBD2, each matching 5 bases. CDR3 length: 14 amino acids. V was shortened by 5 bases and J by 1 base, with 10 bases between the two germline ends. CDR1 MNHEY and CDR2 SVGEGT come from the germline V gene. The CDR3 reads CASSRRDGTDTQYF. In nucleotides, the CDR3 is TGTGCCAGCAGTCGCCGGGACGGCACAGATACGCAGTATTTT.

This clone occurred once. This chain connects TRBV18 to TRBJ2-7; no reliable D call. With 6 bases removed from V and 1 base from J, the gap between germline ends came to 10 bases. The CDR3 length is 13 residues. CDR1 KGHSH and CDR2 LQKENI come from the germline V gene. In DNA, the CDR3 is TGTGCCAGCTCCCCTTGGGGATCCTACGAGCAGTACTTC. It specifies CASSPWGSYEQYF.

The chain recombines TRBV19 with TRBJ1-2, with D perhaps TRBD1 (5 bases). This CDR3 has 14 amino acids. The V gene lost 4 bases and the J gene lost 3 bases, with 12 bases spanning the gap. In germline, CDR1 is LNHDA, CDR2 SQIVND (reference sequence). CDR3 sequence reads: CASSTHPGHYGYTF. The DNA for the CDR3 is TGTGCCAGTAGTACCCACCCGGGACACTATGGCTACACCTTC. Complete variable domain (other parts from reference TRBV19 and TRBJ1-2): DGGITQSPKYLFRKEGQNVTLSCEQNLNHDAMYWYRQDPGQGLRLIYYSQIVNDFQKGDIAEGYSVSREKKESFPLTVTSAQKNPTAFYLCASSTHPGHYGYTFGSGTRLTVV.

This rearrangement joins TRBV6-8 to TRBJ1-2; D not resolved. Trimming removed 0 bases from V and 8 bases from J, with 13 bases in between. The CDR3 contains 14 residues. Looked up from germline, CDR1 is MNHGY and CDR2 is SAAAGT. DNA of the CDR3: TGTGCCAGCAGTTACTCCGGTGTGGGCCGGGGCTACACCTTC. This translates into CASSYSGVGRGYTF.

The chain carries TRBV6-2 or TRBV6-3 and TRBJ2-1; 11 bases line up with TRBD2. CDR1 and CDR2 (germline): MNHEY, SVGEGT. J lost 7 bases, V lost 5 bases, and 13 bases had no gene match. The CDR3 length is 17 residues. This CDR3 is CASSGQITSGGGNEQFF. DNA of the CDR3: TGTGCCAGCAGTGGTCAAATAACTAGCGGGGGTGGTAATGAGCAGTTCTTC.

V is TRBV19 and J is TRBJ2-7; perhaps TRBD1 as D (6 bases). V was pared by 4 bases and J by 0 bases, with 16 bases between. Germline CDR1 and CDR2: LNHDA and SQIVND (reference sequence). The length of the CDR3 is 16 residues. The CDR3 region is CASSRKWDTPSYEQYF. CDR3 nucleotides: TGTGCCAGTAGTAGAAAGTGGGACACTCCCTCCTACGAGCAGTACTTC.

The chain joins TRBV6-5 to TRBJ1-3; D unresolved. The CDR3 runs 14 residues. V shed 7 bases and J shed 4 bases, with 14 bases lying between them. From germline, CDR1 is MNHEY and CDR2 SVGAGI. The CDR3 loop reads CASTVNELGNTIYF. CDR3 coding DNA: TGTGCCAGCACCGTTAATGAGCTCGGAAACACCATATATTTT.

J is TRBJ1-1 and V is TRBV7-9; D is unclear. The CDR3 spans 13 residues. Germline lookup yields CDR1 SEHNR and CDR2 FQNEAQ (reference sequence). V shed 3 bases and J shed 1 base, with 6 bases lying between them. CDR3: CASSFGKNTEAFF. The CDR3 nucleotides read TGTGCCAGCAGCTTCGGGAAGAACACTGAAGCTTTCTTT.

The chain uses TRBV4-1 and TRBJ2-7; a possible D gene is TRBD1 (5 bases). The V gene lost 1 base and the J gene lost 3 bases, with 13 bases spanning the gap. The CDR3 is made up of 15 amino acids. Germline V gives CDR1 MGHRA, CDR2 YSYEKL. Written as DNA, the CDR3 is TGCGCCAGCAGCCAAGTTGGGGCTACGAGCTACGAGCAGTACTTC. This translates into CASSQVGATSYEQYF.